The clone carrying this TCR beta chain was counted only a few times. Its cognate antigen is unknown. These data are taken from a study of cytomegalovirus exposure and HLA in healthy donors. Overall study findings and caveats: The productive fraction for most TCR beta V segments was about 87% or about 30% in an earlier analysis.

Primers for the PCR totalled 60 Vbeta and 13 Jbeta. Libraries were prepared by immunoSEQ multiplex PCR; TCRdb keeps only in-frame clonotypes and omits some of them. Seen here are 180,000 or so clones, approximately 86% observed once, and the top ten hold approximately 0.31%. CDR1 and CDR2 (germline): PRHDT, FYEKMQ (reference sequence). CDR3 length: 16 amino acids. Trimming removed 3 bases from V and 2 bases from J; junction bases left unmatched: 6. The receptor was isolated from a woman aged 25 to 45 in good health and CMV-seronegative. The rearrangement uses TRBV13 and TRBJ2-3, with 9 bases that match TRBD1. Input material: PBMCs. This CDR3 is CASSFLRTGATDTQYF. The CDR3 DNA reads as TGTGCCAGCAGCTTTTTGAGGACAGGGGCCACAGATACGCAGTATTTT.